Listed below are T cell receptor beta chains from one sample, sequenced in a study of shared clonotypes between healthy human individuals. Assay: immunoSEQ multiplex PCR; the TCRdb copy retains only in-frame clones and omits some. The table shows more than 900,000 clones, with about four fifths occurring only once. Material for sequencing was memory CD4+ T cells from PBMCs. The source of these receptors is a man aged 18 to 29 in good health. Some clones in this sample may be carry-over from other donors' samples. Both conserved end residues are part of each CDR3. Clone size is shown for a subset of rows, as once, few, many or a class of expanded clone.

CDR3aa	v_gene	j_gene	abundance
CASSPGSGQTQYF	TRBV7-3	TRBJ2-5	.
CASQAQVSNTEAFF	TRBV5-1	TRBJ1-1	.
CASSQEMGQGWAAQYF	TRBV4-1	TRBJ2-7	.
CASSPSGRAPEQYF	TRBV6-5	TRBJ2-7	few
CASSHGQGDEKLFF	TRBV10-2	TRBJ1-4	.
CASSRTSGSYYEQYF	TRBV7-2	TRBJ2-7	.
CASSLLGNYGYTF	TRBV7-9	TRBJ1-2	many
CASSLLAGDGGELFF	TRBV6-1	TRBJ2-2	.
CASSDRGAYEQYF	TRBV19	TRBJ2-7	.
CAIGTGKGETQYF	TRBV10-3	TRBJ2-5	.
CASSLRNTIYF	TRBV7-9	TRBJ1-3	few